The 22 T cell receptor beta chains below all came from one sample that was sequenced in a study of CD8+CD57+ T cells in acquired aplastic anemia. The use of genomic DNA as template underpinned the TCR beta VDJ and CDR3 profiling. TCRdb reanalysed the reads using MiXCR and keeps one entry per CDR3 protein. The profile shows 220,000 or so distinct CDR3 sequences, about 60% of them singletons. Patients chosen for sequencing had CD8+CD57+ cells that had expanded, as shown by flow cytometry. Sequencing was performed on sorted CD4+, CD8+, or CD8+CD57+ T cells (not recorded which) from PBMCs. Every receptor here comes from a human donor with aplastic anemia.

This chain connects TRBV5-1 to TRBJ1-4, with 8 nucleotides matching TRBD1. Per germline, CDR1 SGHRS and CDR2 YFSETQ. J lost 2 bases, V lost 3 bases, and 3 bases had no gene match. The CDR3 consists of 15 residues. The DNA of the CDR3 is TGCGCCAGCAGCTGGGGACAGGTCACTAATGAAAAACTGTTTTTT. Its translation is CASSWGQVTNEKLFF.

This chain joins TRBV9 and TRBJ2-1; TRBD2 agrees at 10 bases. Trimming cost V 1 base and J 0 bases; bases outside gene matches: 1. Germline CDR1 and CDR2: SGDLS and YYNGEE. The CDR3 loop spans 16 amino acids. The DNA for the CDR3 is TGTGCCAGCAGCGTAAGCGGGGGGGCCTCCTACAATGAGCAGTTCTTC. It yields the protein CASSVSGGASYNEQFF.

The chain uses TRBV27 and TRBJ2-1; 8 bases agree with TRBD2. From germline, CDR1 is MNHEY and CDR2 SMNVEV (reference sequence). This CDR3 is 15 amino acids long. The V and J ends lost 7 bases and 7 bases, in that order; junction bases with no gene match: 12. CDR3 sequence reads: CASTDAGGRENEQFF. CDR3 in DNA: TGTGCCAGCACCGACGCGGGGGGCCGGGAGAATGAGCAGTTCTTC.

The chain couples TRBV6-4 to TRBJ2-5; 8 bases are a match to TRBD2. From germline, CDR1 is MRHNA and CDR2 SNTAGT. The V and J ends lost 2 bases and 1 base, in that order; junction bases with no gene match: 9. The CDR3 runs 17 residues. CDR3 region: CASSDVAGGTRQETQYF. CDR3 coding DNA: TGTGCCAGCAGTGACGTGGCGGGGGGAACACGCCAAGAGACCCAGTACTTC.

V usage is TRBV24-1 and J usage is TRBJ2-2, with no clear D. The V end lost 5 bases, the J end lost 3 bases, and 15 bases lay between the germline ends. Germline CDR1 reads KGHDR; CDR2 reads SFDVKD. The CDR3 is made up of 16 amino acids. This CDR3 reads CATSGAGEFHTGELFF. CDR3 nucleotides: TGTGCCACCAGTGGCGCCGGAGAATTCCACACCGGGGAGCTGTTTTTT.

The V call is TRBV7-2, the J call TRBJ2-7; tentative D call: TRBD1 (6 bases). In germline, CDR1 is SGHTA, CDR2 FQGNSA. V was shortened by 3 bases and J by 2 bases, with 17 bases between the two germline ends. This CDR3 is 16 amino acids long. CDR3 protein: CASSFAEDRFAYEQYF. In nucleotides, the CDR3 is TGTGCCAGCAGCTTTGCCGAAGACAGGTTTGCCTACGAGCAGTACTTC.

This chain links TRBV10-1 with TRBJ2-7; 8 nucleotides agree with TRBD2. Germline V lookup: CDR1 WNHNN, CDR2 SYGVQD (reference sequence). Losses at the gene ends were 3 bases for V and 1 base for J; bases not matched to a gene: 14. CDR3 length: 18 residues. The CDR3 DNA sequence: TGCGCCAGCAGTGAATCTCGGCTGGTGAGCGGGGGATCCTACGAGCAGTACTTC. Translation gives CASSESRLVSGGSYEQYF.

The V call is TRBV29-1, the J call TRBJ1-2, with TRBD1 matching 7 bases. The germline V gene encodes CDR1 SQVTM and CDR2 ANQGSEA. CDR3 length equals 14 residues. The V gene end was trimmed by 8 bases and the J gene end by 7 bases; junction bases not matched to a gene: 16. CDR3 sequence reads: CSFSHLQGQGGYTF. In DNA form, the CDR3 reads TGCAGCTTCTCCCATTTACAGGGGCAGGGTGGCTACACCTTC.

V gene TRBV9 combines with J gene TRBJ2-7, with 11 bases lining up with TRBD2. The germline CDR1 and CDR2 sequences are SGDLS and YYNGEE. This CDR3 comprises 14 residues. Trimming at V came to 6 bases and at J to 5 bases, leaving 7 bases not matched to a gene. CDR3 DNA sequence: TGTGCCAGCAACGGGACTAGCGGTAAGAACGAGCAGTACTTC. It codes for CASNGTSGKNEQYF.

The V gene is TRBV9, the J gene TRBJ2-3; D possibly matches TRBD1 or TRBD2 (6 bases each). Per germline, CDR1 SGDLS and CDR2 YYNGEE. The CDR3 totals 13 residues. V gave up 0 bases and J gave up 10 bases, with 12 bases separating them. The CDR3 region is CASSVVLRGAQYF. CDR3 bases: TGTGCCAGCAGCGTAGTGTTAAGGGGGGCGCAGTATTTT.

This chain uses TRBV5-6 with TRBJ1-2; D might be TRBD1 (6 bases). The CDR3 totals 14 residues. Germline V gene sequence: CDR1 SGHDT, CDR2 YYEEEE. The V end was cut by 3 bases, the J end by 2 bases, with 11 bases between. This CDR3 reads CASSSGGQNYGYTF. CDR3 nucleotide sequence: TGTGCCAGCAGCTCCGGGGGCCAGAACTATGGCTACACCTTC.

This chain uses TRBV19 with TRBJ1-5, with D perhaps TRBD1 (6 bases). Trimming removed 3 bases from V and 0 bases from J, with 12 bases in between. CDR1 and CDR2 (germline): LNHDA, SQIVND (reference sequence). The CDR3 is 16 amino acids. The CDR3 coding sequence is TGTGCCAGTAGTATCGTCGGCAGGGGTAGCAATCAGCCCCAGCATTTT. This codes for CASSIVGRGSNQPQHF.

This clonotype appeared a single time. This chain links TRBV12-3 or TRBV12-4 with TRBJ2-1; D possibly corresponds to TRBD2 (6 bases). The CDR3 length is 13 residues. V gave up 4 bases and J gave up 8 bases, with 12 bases separating them. The CDR3 region is CASSWEEVDEQFF. CDR3 sequence (DNA): TGTGCCAGCAGTTGGGAGGAGGTCGATGAGCAGTTCTTC.

The genes are TRBV25-1 and TRBJ1-5; 7 bases are shared with TRBD1. Germline assignment: CDR1 MGHDK and CDR2 SYGVNS. CDR3 length equals 18 residues. The junction had 14 bases not matched to a gene; V was cut back by 3 bases and J by 3 bases. The CDR3 spells CASSENQGVALDNQPQHF. CDR3 sequence (DNA): TGTGCCAGCAGTGAGAATCAGGGGGTTGCCTTAGACAATCAGCCCCAGCATTTT.

This clonotype was observed many times. The CDR3: CASSLGGTDTQYF. The CDR3 nucleotides are TGTGCCAGCAGCTTGGGGGGGACAGATACGCAGTATTTT. This sequence joins TRBV7-2 and TRBJ2-3; 7 nucleotides align to TRBD2. The length of the CDR3 is 13 residues. V lost 3 bases, J lost 3 bases, and 0 bases stayed unmatched. Germline CDR1 and CDR2: SGHTA and FQGNSA. The whole variable domain, filled in from reference TRBV7-2 and TRBJ2-3, reads GAGVSQSPSNKVTEKGKDVELRCDPISGHTALYWYRQSLGQGLEFLIYFQGNSAPDKSGLPSDRFSAERTGGSVSTLTIQRTQQEDSAVYLCASSLGGTDTQYFGPGTRLTVL.

The V call is TRBV7-2, the J call TRBJ1-2; D possibly corresponds to TRBD1 (5 bases). V shed 2 bases and J shed 4 bases, with 14 bases lying between them. The germline gives CDR1 SGHTA, CDR2 FQGNSA. This CDR3 is built from 15 residues. For the CDR3, the DNA is TGTGCCAGCAGCTTAACACGGGTGGGGGTCTATGGCTACACCTTC. Its protein product is CASSLTRVGVYGYTF.

The rearrangement uses TRBV9 and TRBJ2-7; D unresolved. With 3 bases removed from V and 3 bases from J, the gap between germline ends came to 7 bases. The CDR3 extends over 12 amino acids. Germline V CDR1 and CDR2: SGDLS, YYNGEE. The CDR3 is CASSGVGYEQYF. The CDR3 nucleotides are TGTGCCAGCAGCGGCGTAGGCTACGAGCAGTACTTC.

The chain combines TRBV7-2 with TRBJ2-2; 8 bases line up with TRBD2. The J segment lost 2 bases and the V segment lost 2 bases, leaving 1 base of the junction unmatched. Germline CDR1 SGHTA, CDR2 FQGNSA. The CDR3 length is 15 residues. CDR3 sequence reads: CASSLTSGNTGELFF. Here the CDR3 DNA reads TGTGCCAGCAGCTTAACTAGCGGAAACACCGGGGAGCTGTTTTTT.

The V and J genes are TRBV14 and TRBJ1-1, with D perhaps matching TRBD1 (5 bases). The germline gives CDR1 SGHDN, CDR2 FVKESK. The V end lost 4 bases, the J end lost 6 bases, and 15 bases lay between the germline ends. CDR3 length: 14 amino acids. CDR3 sequence reads: CASSPGGSGSEAFF. CDR3 DNA sequence: TGTGCCAGCAGCCCAGGCGGGTCAGGGTCTGAAGCTTTCTTT. The whole variable domain, remainder taken from reference TRBV14 and TRBJ1-1, is EAGVTQFPSHSVIEKGQTVTLRCDPISGHDNLYWYRRVMGKEIKFLLHFVKESKQDESGMPNNRFLAERTGGTYSTLKVQPAELEDSGVYFCASSPGGSGSEAFFGQGTRLTVV.

This clonotype is classed as medium-sized. The chain employs TRBV4-1 and TRBJ1-6; D unresolved. V dropped 1 base and J dropped 0 bases, with 4 bases sitting between them. CDR3 length: 15 residues. Germline CDR1 and CDR2: MGHRA and YSYEKL. CDR3 loop: CASSQAYSYNSPLHF. In DNA form, the CDR3 reads TGCGCCAGCAGCCAAGCCTACTCCTATAATTCACCCCTCCACTTT.

V and J are TRBV9 and TRBJ2-3; D gene ambiguous. Germline-derived CDR1 and CDR2 are SGDLS and YYNGEE. V lost 4 bases and J lost 0, with 6 bases in between. This CDR3 contains 13 residues. The CDR3 coding sequence is TGTGCCAGCAGCACGCACAGCACAGATACGCAGTATTTT. Amino acids: CASSTHSTDTQYF.

V gene TRBV24-1 combines with J gene TRBJ2-3, with 12 nucleotides matching TRBD2. Trimming took 3 bases from V and 2 from J; bases not matched to a gene: 5. Germline-derived CDR1 and CDR2 are KGHDR and SFDVKD. The CDR3 has 17 amino acids. The CDR3 spells CATSDPGLAGNTDTQYF. CDR3 nucleotides: TGTGCCACCAGTGATCCCGGACTAGCGGGAAACACAGATACGCAGTATTTT.